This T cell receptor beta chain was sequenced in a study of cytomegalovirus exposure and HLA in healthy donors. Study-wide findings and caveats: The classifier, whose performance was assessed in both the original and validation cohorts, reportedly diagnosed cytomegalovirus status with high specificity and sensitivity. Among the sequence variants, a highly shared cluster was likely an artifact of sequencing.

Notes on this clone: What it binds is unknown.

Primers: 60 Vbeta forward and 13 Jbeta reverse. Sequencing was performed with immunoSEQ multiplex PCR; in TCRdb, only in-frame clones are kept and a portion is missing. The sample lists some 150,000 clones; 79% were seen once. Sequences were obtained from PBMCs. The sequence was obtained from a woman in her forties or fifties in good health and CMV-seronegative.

CDR3 nucleotide sequence: TGCGCCAGCAGCTCGGGCGGGGCAAGCGACGAGCAGTACTTC. Protein sequence: CASSSGGASDEQYF. The chain employs TRBV5-1 and TRBJ2-7, with D possibly TRBD2 on 6 matching bases. The germline gives CDR1 SGHRS, CDR2 YFSETQ. The ends were cut back, 3 bases at V and 5 bases at J, with 15 bases in the middle. The CDR3 runs 14 residues.